This T cell receptor (beta chain) appears in the sequencing data of a study of T cells in Graves' hyperthyroidism and ophthalmopathy. General study points: Most expanded thyroid clonotypes above 0.001 also appeared in blood. A median around 5.9 months before onset, the model predicted ophthalmopathy.

From RNA transcripts, TCR beta CDR3 regions were amplified. With the HTBI primer set, the TCR CDR3 went through a first round of RT-PCR. TCRdb re-analysed the multiplex PCR reads in MiXCR, keeping a single row per CDR3 protein. The sample includes some 400,000 distinct CDR3 sequences, 11% to 15% of them seen just once. Recently diagnosed hyperthyroidism of less than 2 months' duration affected patients aged 18 to 65. This sample holds PBMCs from roughly 10 ml fresh peripheral blood. Looked up from germline, CDR1 is SGHAT and CDR2 is FQNNGV. The germline V and J ends were trimmed by 7 bases and 0 bases, with 11 bases remaining between them. This CDR3 has 14 amino acids. This clonotype was counted ten times or more. Its specificity is not known.

The origin of this receptor is an older woman with Graves' hyperthyroidism. The sequencing input was blood. The V and J genes are TRBV11-2 and TRBJ2-3, with D maybe TRBD2 (5 bases). The CDR3 DNA reads TGTGCCAGCAACTCCTGGACTAGCACAGATACGCAGTATTTT. This gives the protein CASNSWTSTDTQYF. Full variable domain (outside the CDR3, taken from reference TRBV11-2 and TRBJ2-3): EAGVAQSPRYKIIEKRQSVAFWCNPISGHATLYWYQQILGQGPKLLIQFQNNGVVDDSQLPKDRFSAERLKGVDSTLKIQPAKLEDSAVYLCASNSWTSTDTQYFGPGTRLTVL.